The table lists the clone carrying this T cell receptor beta chain with a count of one. The antigen is undetermined. The source of the sample is a study of blood T cells in healthy people across ages. A second PCR of roughly 6 to 12 cycles used a sample-barcoded 5' primer and a J-beta primer mix. A 12-random-nucleotide template-switch adaptor tagged each cDNA molecule. TCRdb processed the 5' RACE reads anew with MiXCR; each CDR3 protein has one entry. The table has 1.8 million or so distinct CDR3 sequences, approximately 39% seen once. CDR1 is MGHRA and CDR2 is YSYEKL in the germline V gene. CDR3 length: 17 amino acids. Unmatched junction bases numbered 10, after V lost 4 bases and J lost 4 bases. Points from the study as a whole: Roughly linear age-related decline in beta diversity appeared, significant by age 40. Expanded clonotype shifts may have been confounded, as the donors had an unknown CMV status.

This receptor was identified in a human donor in good health. The chain joins TRBV4-1 to TRBJ1-6; TRBD1 matches at 7 bases. The sample consisted of blood. In DNA, the CDR3 is TGCGCCAGCAGCCCCCAGGTAAGGGGGCGATATAATTCACCCCTCCACTTT. Amino acids: CASSPQVRGRYNSPLHF.